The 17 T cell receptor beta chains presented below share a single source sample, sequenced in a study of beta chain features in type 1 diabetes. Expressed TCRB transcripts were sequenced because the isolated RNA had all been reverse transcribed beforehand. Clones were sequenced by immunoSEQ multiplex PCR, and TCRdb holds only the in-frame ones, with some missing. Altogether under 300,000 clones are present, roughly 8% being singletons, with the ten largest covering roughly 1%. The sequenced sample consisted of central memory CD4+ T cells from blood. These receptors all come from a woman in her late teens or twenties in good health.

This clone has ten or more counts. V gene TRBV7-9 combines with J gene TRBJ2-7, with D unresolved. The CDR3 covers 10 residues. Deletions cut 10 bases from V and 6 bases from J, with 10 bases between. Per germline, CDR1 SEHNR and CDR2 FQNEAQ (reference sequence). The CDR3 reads CATGNAEQYF. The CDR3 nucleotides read TGTGCCACCGGTAACGCCGAGCAGTACTTC.

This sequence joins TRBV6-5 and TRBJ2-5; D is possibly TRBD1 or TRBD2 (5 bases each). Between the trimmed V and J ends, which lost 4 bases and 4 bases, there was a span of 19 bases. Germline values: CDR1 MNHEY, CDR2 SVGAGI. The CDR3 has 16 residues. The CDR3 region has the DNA TGTGCCAGCAGTTCGGCGAACAGGAGGCTTAGAGAGACCCAGTACTTC. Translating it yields CASSSANRRLRETQYF.

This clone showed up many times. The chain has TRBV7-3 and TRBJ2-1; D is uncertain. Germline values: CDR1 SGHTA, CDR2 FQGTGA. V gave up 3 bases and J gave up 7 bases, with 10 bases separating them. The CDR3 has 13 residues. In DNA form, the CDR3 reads TGTGCCAGCAGCTTTGGACGGTTTAATGAGCAGTTCTTC. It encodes CASSFGRFNEQFF.

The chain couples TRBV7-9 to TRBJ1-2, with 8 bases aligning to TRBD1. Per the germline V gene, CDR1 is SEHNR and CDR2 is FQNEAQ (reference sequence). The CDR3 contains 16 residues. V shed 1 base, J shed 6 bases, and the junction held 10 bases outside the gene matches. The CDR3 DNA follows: TGTGCCAGCAGCTTAGGTTCAGGGGACAGGACTAATGGCTACACCTTC. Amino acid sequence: CASSLGSGDRTNGYTF.

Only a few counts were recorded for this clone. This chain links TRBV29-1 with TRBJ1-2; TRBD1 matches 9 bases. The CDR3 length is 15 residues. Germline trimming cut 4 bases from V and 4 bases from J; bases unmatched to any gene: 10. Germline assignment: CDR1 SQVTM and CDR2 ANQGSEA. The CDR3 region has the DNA TGCAGCGTTGGCCGGGACAGGGCTTCTACCTATGGCTACACCTTC. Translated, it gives CSVGRDRASTYGYTF.

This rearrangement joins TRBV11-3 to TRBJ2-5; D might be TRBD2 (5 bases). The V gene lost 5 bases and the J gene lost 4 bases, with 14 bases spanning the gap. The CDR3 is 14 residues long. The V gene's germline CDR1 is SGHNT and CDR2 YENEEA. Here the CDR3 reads CASSPGDRGETQYF. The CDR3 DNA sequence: TGTGCCAGCAGCCCGGGTGATCGGGGAGAGACCCAGTACTTC.

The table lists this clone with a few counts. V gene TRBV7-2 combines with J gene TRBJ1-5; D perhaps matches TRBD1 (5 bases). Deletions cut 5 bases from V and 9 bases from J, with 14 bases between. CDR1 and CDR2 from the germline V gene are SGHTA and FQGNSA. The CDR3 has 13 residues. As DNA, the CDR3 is TGTGCCAGCAGCACGGACACGGGAGGGCCCCAGCATTTT. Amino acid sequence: CASSTDTGGPQHF.

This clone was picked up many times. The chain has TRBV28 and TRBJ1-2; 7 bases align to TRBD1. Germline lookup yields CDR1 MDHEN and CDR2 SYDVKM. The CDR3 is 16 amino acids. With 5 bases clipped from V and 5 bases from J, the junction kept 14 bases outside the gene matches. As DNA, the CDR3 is TGTGCCAGCAGTCCCCCCGGGACAGTGGGTAATTATGGCTACACCTTC. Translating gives CASSPPGTVGNYGYTF.

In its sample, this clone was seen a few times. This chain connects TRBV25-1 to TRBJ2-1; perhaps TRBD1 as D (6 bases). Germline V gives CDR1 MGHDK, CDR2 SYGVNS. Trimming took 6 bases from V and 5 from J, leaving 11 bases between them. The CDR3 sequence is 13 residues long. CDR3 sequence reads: CASRTTGNNEQFF. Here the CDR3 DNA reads TGTGCCAGCAGAACGACAGGCAACAATGAGCAGTTCTTC.

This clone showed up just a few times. The DNA for the CDR3 is TGCAGCGTTGACAGGGGACCAGGAGATACGCAGTATTTT. Encoded protein: CSVDRGPGDTQYF. V usage is TRBV29-1 and J usage is TRBJ2-3, with D possibly TRBD1 on 6 matching bases. The V and J ends lost 3 bases and 5 bases respectively, with 12 bases between them. Germline assignment: CDR1 SQVTM and CDR2 ANQGSEA. The length of the CDR3 is 13 residues.

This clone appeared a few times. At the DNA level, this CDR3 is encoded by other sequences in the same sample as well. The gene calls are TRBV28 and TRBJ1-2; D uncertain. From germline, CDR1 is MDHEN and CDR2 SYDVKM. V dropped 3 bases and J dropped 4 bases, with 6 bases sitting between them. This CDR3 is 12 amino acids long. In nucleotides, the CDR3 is TGTGCCAGCAGTTTTAAAGTCTATGGCTACACCTTC. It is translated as CASSFKVYGYTF.

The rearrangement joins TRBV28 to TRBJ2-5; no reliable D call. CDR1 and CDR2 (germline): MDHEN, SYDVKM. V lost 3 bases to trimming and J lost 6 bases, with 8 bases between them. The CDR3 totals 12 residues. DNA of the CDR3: TGTGCCAGCAGTTTGTTACAGAAGACCCAGTACTTC. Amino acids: CASSLLQKTQYF.

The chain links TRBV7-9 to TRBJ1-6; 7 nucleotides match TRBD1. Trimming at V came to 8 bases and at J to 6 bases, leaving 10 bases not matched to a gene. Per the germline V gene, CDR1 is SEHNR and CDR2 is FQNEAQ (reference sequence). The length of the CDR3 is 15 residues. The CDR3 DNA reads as TGTGCCAGCGTCCCAGGGGGTTATGGTAATTCACCCCTCCACTTT. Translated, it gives CASVPGGYGNSPLHF.

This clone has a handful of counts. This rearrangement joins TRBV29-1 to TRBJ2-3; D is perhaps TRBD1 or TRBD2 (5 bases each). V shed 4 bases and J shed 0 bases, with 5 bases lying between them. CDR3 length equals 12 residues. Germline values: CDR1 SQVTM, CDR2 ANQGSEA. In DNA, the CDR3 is TGCAGCGTTGGGGGGAGCACAGATACGCAGTATTTT. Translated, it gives CSVGGSTDTQYF.

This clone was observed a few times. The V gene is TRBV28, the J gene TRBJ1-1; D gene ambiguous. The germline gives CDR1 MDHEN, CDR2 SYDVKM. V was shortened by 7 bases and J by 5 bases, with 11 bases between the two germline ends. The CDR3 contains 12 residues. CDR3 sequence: CASTQGGTEAFF. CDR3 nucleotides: TGTGCCAGCACCCAAGGAGGGACTGAAGCTTTCTTT.

CDR3 residues: CASSFTTYEQYF. For the CDR3, the DNA is TGTGCCAGCAGCTTCACTACCTACGAGCAGTACTTC. This chain connects TRBV5-8 to TRBJ2-7; D is unresolved. V was shortened by 2 bases and J by 2 bases, with 5 bases between the two germline ends. CDR1 SGHTS and CDR2 YDEGEE come from the germline V gene. The CDR3 is made up of 12 amino acids.

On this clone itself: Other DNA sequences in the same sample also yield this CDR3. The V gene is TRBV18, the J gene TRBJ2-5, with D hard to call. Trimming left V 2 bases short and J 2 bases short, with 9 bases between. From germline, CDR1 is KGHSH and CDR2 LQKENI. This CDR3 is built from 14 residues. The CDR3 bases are TGTGCCAGCTCACCAAGTGACGGACAAGAGACCCAGTACTTC. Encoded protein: CASSPSDGQETQYF.